Listed below are T cell receptor beta chains from one sample, sequenced in a study of control samples from healthy donors and cancer patients. Libraries were prepared by immunoSEQ multiplex PCR; TCRdb keeps only in-frame clonotypes and omits some of them. Of 200,000 to 250,000 clones listed, roughly 94% were seen once; the top ten hold around 1.5%. Sequencing input: blood. All receptors come from a man aged 45 to 65 in good health. Each CDR3 is given with its conserved first and last residue. The D gene is left open where the match is weak. Some rows mark clone size as missing; the rest say once, few, many or name a class of expanded clone.

TRBD2	NA	TRBJ2-5	TRBV5-4	TGTGCCAGCAGCTTAAAAGCGGGGGGTGGGGAGACCCAGTACTTC	CASSLKAGGGETQYF
NA	NA	TRBJ1-2	TRBV3-1/TRBV3-2	TGTGCCAGCAGCCAGGGCAGGACGGGGGCTAACTATGGCTACACCTTC	CASSQGRTGANYGYTF
NA	NA	TRBJ1-5	TRBV19	TGTGCCAGTAGTATCCACCGTTTCCTATATAGCAATCAGCCCCAGCATTTT	CASSIHRFLYSNQPQHF
TRBD1	NA	TRBJ1-4	TRBV7-9	TGTGCCAGCAGCCCCAGGACAGGGCGAAGTGAAAAACTGTTTTTT	CASSPRTGRSEKLFF
TRBD2	NA	TRBJ2-3	TRBV6-1	TGTGCCAGCAGTGCTAAGCGTAGCGGGGGGACAGATACGCAGTATTTT	CASSAKRSGGTDTQYF
TRBD2	NA	TRBJ2-1	TRBV6-4	TGTGCCAGCGCGCGGGGGGGAGGCTCCTACAATGAGCAGTTCTTC	CASARGGGSYNEQFF
NA	NA	TRBJ1-2	TRBV28	TGTGCCAGCAGTCTTTATACCCGACAGAGCTTGGGGGGCTACACCTTC	CASSLYTRQSLGGYTF
NA	NA	TRBJ1-2	TRBV7-8	TGTGCCAGCAGCTTGGGGGGAACTAACTATGGCTACACCTTC	CASSLGGTNYGYTF
NA	NA	TRBJ2-3	TRBV13	TGTGCCAGCAGCTTACAGGGGATGGTGGCGACAGATACGCAGTATTTT	CASSLQGMVATDTQYF
NA	NA	TRBJ1-6	TRBV3-1/TRBV3-2	TGTGCCAGCAGCCCGACAGTTAATAATTCACCCCTCCACTTT	CASSPTVNNSPLHF
NA	NA	TRBJ2-2	TRBV7-2	TGTGCCAGCAGCTTAGAGGCCATAACCGGGGAGCTGTTTTTT	CASSLEAITGELFF
NA	NA	TRBJ1-2	TRBV21-1	TGTGCCAGCAGCAAAGGGGAGGGGAAACTTGGCTACACCTTC	CASSKGEGKLGYTF
TRBD2	NA	TRBJ2-1	TRBV29-1	TGCAGCGTAGTGGGCGGGGGGGGACCTGAGCAGTTCTTC	CSVVGGGGPEQFF
NA	few	TRBJ1-1	TRBV28	TGTGCCAGCAGCCCCGGGGCGATGGAGGGCACTGAAGCTTTCTTT	CASSPGAMEGTEAFF
TRBD1	NA	TRBJ1-1	TRBV4-2	TGTGCCAGCAGCCATACAGGGGCGGCTGAAGCTTTCTTT	CASSHTGAAEAFF
NA	NA	TRBJ2-2	TRBV18	TGTGCCAGCTCACCACAGACACCTGCGAACACCGGGGAGCTGTTTTTT	CASSPQTPANTGELFF
NA	once	TRBJ2-3	TRBV5-1	TGCGCCAGCAGCCGGGGCCCGACTTGGGCGGATTATAGCACAGATACGCAGTATTTT	CASSRGPTWADYSTDTQYF
NA	NA	TRBJ1-1	TRBV10-2	TGCGCCACCAAAGGGGGAGCGAACACTGAAGCTTTCTTT	CATKGGANTEAFF
NA	few	TRBJ2-6	TRBV11-2	TGTGCCAGCAGCACAAGAGGGGCTGGGGCCAACGTCCTGACTTTC	CASSTRGAGANVLTF
TRBD1	once	TRBJ1-6	TRBV3-1/TRBV3-2	TGTGCCAGCAGCCCACTGCGGGACAGCAATTCACCCCTCCACTTT	CASSPLRDSNSPLHF
NA	NA	TRBJ1-2	TRBV7-2	TGTGCCAGCAGCTCACCAGCCCGGGCCCGCGGCTACACCTTC	CASSSPARARGYTF
TRBD2	NA	TRBJ2-5	TRBV9	TGTGCCAGCAGCCCGACGGGACTATTCCAAGAGACCCAGTACTTC	CASSPTGLFQETQYF
NA	NA	TRBJ2-5	TRBV7-2	TGTGCCAGCAGCTTAGTCTTCGTAATCCAAGAGACCCAGTACTTC	CASSLVFVIQETQYF